This TCR beta chain was identified during a study of cytomegalovirus exposure and HLA in healthy donors. Study findings and constraints: Later on, an analysis showed TCR association rates differing by HLA locus, with DRB1 the most and HLA-C the fewest.

V lost 3 bases and J lost 12, with 21 bases in between. The germline V gene has CDR1 MGHRA and CDR2 YSYEKL. The CDR3 runs 14 residues. To note about this clone: The antigen is unknown.

Every donor was a healthy person donating bone marrow. Vbeta (60) and Jbeta (13) primers were used in the PCR. Assay: immunoSEQ multiplex PCR; the TCRdb copy retains only in-frame clones and omits some. The repertoire consists of about 160,000 clones, with roughly four fifths occurring once and the leading ten covering 0.96%. The TCR sequence derives from a girl aged 2 to 10 in good health and CMV-seropositive. Sample: PBMCs. The V gene is TRBV4-1, the J gene TRBJ2-7; a weak D match, TRBD2 (6 bases). The CDR3 region has the DNA TGCGCCAGCAGCCAGGAACTAGCCTTCTTTCCTCGGTACTTC. Translation: CASSQELAFFPRYF.